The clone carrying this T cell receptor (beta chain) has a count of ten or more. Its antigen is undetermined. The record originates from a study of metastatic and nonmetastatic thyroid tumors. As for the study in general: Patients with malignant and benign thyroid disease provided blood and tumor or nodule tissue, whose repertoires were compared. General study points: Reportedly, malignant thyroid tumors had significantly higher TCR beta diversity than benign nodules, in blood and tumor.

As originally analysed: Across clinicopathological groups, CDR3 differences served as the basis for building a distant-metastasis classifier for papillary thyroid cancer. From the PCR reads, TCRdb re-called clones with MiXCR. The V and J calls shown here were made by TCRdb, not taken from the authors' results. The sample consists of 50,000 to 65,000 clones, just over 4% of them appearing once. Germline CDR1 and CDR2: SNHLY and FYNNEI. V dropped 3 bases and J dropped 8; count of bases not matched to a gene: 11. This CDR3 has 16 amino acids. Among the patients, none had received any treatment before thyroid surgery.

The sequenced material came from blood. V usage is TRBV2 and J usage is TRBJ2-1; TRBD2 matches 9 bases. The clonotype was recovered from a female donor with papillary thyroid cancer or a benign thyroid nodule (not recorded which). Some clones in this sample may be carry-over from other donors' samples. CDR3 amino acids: CASSDFLAGPVDEQFF. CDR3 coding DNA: TGTGCCAGCAGTGATTTTCTAGCGGGGCCTGTGGATGAGCAGTTCTTC.